This TCR beta chain derives from a study of OX40 agonist ivuxolimab in advanced cancers. Study as a whole: Ivuxolimab, an antibody that agonizes OX40 (CD134), was administered to the patients. Under the entry rules, prior anti-PD-1, anti-PD-L1 or anti-CTLA-4 therapy was allowed, and approximately 40% had some.

Assay used: immunoSEQ multiplex PCR; TCRdb lists only in-frame clones, some missing. The sample has some 70,000 clones; roughly 90% are singletons. Comments on this clone: No antigen is known for it.

Broader study findings: CD8+ T cells were the subset that, on average, had more expanded clones than CD4+.

Sampling times: baseline, cycle 4 day 1, cycle 7 day 1. Source: CD4+ or CD8+ T cells sorted from blood, taken in a trial of the OX40 agonist ivuxolimab. This clonotype was sampled from an adult with an advanced solid tumor such as melanoma, head and neck, liver or kidney cancer.

DNA for the CDR3: TGTGCCAGCAGTGAAGTCACAGAGAACTACGAGCAGTACTTC. Protein: CASSEVTENYEQYF. The chain combines TRBV6-1 with TRBJ2-7; D is unresolved. CDR1 is MNHNS, CDR2 SASEGT, per germline. The CDR3 sequence is 14 residues long. Trimming shortened V by 1 base and J by 3 bases, and 10 bases separated the two germline ends.